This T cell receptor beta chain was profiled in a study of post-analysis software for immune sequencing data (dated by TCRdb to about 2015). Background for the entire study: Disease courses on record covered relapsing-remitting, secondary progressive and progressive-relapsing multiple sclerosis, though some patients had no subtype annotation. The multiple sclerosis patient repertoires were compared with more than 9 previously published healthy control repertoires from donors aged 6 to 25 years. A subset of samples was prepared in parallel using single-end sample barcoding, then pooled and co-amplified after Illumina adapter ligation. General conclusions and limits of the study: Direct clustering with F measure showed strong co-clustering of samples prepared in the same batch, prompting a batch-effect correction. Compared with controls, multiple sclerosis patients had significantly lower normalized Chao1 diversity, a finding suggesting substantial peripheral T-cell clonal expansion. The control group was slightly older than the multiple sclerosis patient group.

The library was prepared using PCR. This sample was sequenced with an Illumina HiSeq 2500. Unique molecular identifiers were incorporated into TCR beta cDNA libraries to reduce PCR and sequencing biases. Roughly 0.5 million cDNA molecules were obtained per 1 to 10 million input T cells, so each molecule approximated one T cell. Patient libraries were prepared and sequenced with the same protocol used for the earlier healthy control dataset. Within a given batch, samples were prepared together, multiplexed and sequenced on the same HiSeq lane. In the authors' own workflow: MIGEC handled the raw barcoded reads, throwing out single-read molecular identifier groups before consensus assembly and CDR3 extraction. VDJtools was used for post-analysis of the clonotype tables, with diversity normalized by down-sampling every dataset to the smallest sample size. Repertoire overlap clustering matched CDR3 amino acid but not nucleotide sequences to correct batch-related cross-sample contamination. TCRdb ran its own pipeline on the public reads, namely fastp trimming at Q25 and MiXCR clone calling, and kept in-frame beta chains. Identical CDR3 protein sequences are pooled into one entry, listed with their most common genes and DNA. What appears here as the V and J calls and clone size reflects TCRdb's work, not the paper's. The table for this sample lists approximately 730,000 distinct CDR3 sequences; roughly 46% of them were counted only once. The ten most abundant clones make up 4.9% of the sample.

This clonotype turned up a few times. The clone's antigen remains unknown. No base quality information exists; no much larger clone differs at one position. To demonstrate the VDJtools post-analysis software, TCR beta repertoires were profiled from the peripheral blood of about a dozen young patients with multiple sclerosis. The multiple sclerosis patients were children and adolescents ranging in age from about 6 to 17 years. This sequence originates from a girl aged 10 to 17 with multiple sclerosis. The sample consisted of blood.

The sequenced DNA: TGTGCCATCGGTCTAGCGGGAGGAAGGGAGACCCAGTACTTC. It encodes CAIGLAGGRETQYF. The rearrangement joined TRBV10-3 to TRBJ2-5; TRBD2 agrees with 11 junctional bases. The CDR3 sequence holds 14 residues, the cysteine and phenylalanine included. Only CDR3 DNA is held: 42 bases, read in frame from base 1. Clipping removes 8 bases from V and 5 bases from J, with 7 as the unmatched junction base count. The germline V gene sets CDR1 to ENHRY and CDR2 to SYGVKD.